Following are 4 T cell receptor beta chains from one sample sequenced in a study of metastatic and nonmetastatic thyroid tumors. TCRdb redid the clone calls on the PCR reads using MiXCR. The data show 35,000 to 50,000 clones, about 4.3% seen once. All patients were untreated before thyroid surgery. Sequencing input: blood. The origin of the receptors is a female donor with papillary thyroid cancer or a benign thyroid nodule (not recorded which). Some clones in this sample may be carry-over from other donors' samples.

This clone has only a few counts. CDR3 sequence reads: CASSDLTVTDTQYF. The CDR3 region has the DNA TGTGCCAGCAGTGACCTTACAGTCACAGATACGCAGTATTTT. This chain uses TRBV6-1 with TRBJ2-3; D is uncertain. The V end was cut by 3 bases, the J end by 2 bases, with 9 bases between. The CDR3 is 14 amino acids. Germline CDR1 MNHNS, CDR2 SASEGT.

This clone was seen ten or more times. A much larger clone sits a single nucleotide away, making a read error possible. V and J are TRBV6-1 and TRBJ1-5; D is possibly TRBD1 (5 bases). Germline CDR1 is MNHNS and CDR2 is SASEGT. The CDR3 consists of 15 residues. The germline V and J ends were trimmed by 4 bases and 4 bases, with 14 bases remaining between them. The CDR3: CASSGGAVLNQPQHF. The CDR3 DNA reads as TGTGCCAGCAGTGGTGGGGCAGTCCTTAATCAGCCCCAGCATTTT.

The V and J genes are TRBV6-1 and TRBJ1-1, with 10 nucleotides matching TRBD1. Looked up from germline, CDR1 is MNHNS and CDR2 is SASEGT. This CDR3 has 18 amino acids. J lost 4 bases, V lost 5 bases, and 16 bases had no gene match. The CDR3 here is CASSRHGTGEGWVTEAFF. The CDR3 DNA reads as TGTGCCAGCAGTCGACATGGGACAGGGGAAGGTTGGGTCACTGAAGCTTTCTTT.

This clone occurred a few times. One end of the junction does not line up with germline, which may come from a read error. This specimen includes other DNA sequences encoding the same CDR3. This chain connects TRBV27 to TRBJ2-6; possibly TRBD1 for D (5 bases). The CDR3 covers 14 residues. Germline V gene lookup returns CDR1 MNHEY and CDR2 SMNVEV (reference sequence). The CDR3 is CASSLGAGANVLTF. DNA for the CDR3: TGTGCCAGCAGTTTAGGTGCTGGGGCCAACGTCCTTACTTTC.